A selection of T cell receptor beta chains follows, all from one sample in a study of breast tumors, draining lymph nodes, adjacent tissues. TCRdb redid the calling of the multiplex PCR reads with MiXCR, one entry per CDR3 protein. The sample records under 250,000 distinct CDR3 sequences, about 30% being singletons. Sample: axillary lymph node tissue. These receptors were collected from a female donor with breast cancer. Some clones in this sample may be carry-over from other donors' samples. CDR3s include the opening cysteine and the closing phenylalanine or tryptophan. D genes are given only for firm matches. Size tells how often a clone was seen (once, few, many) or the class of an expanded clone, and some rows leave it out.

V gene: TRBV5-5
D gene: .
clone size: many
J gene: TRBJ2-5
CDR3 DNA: TGTGCCAGCAGCTTGTATCAGGGGAAAGAGACCCAGTACTTC
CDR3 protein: CASSLYQGKETQYF

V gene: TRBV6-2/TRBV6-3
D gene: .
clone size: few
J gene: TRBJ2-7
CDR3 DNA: TGTGCCAGCAGTTACTCGGAGGCGACGAAGGAGCAGTACTTC
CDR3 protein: CASSYSEATKEQYF

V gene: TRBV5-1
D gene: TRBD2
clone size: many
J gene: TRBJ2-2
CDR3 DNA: TGCGCCAGCCGCACGGCGGGAGGGACCGGGGAGCTGTTTTTT
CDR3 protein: CASRTAGGTGELFF

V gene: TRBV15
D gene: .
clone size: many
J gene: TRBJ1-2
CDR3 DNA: TGTGCCACCAGCAGATCACAGGGTTGGGGTGGCTACACCTTC
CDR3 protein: CATSRSQGWGGYTF

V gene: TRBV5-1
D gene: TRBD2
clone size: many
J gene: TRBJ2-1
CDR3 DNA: TGCGCCAGCAGGGAAATAGCGGGAGGGCCGCGGCAGTTCTTC
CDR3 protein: CASREIAGGPRQFF

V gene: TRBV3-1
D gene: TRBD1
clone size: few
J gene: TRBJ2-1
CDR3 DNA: TGTGCCAGCAGCGTAGTGAGGACAGGGGGGTACAATGAGCAGTTCTTC
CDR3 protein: CASSVVRTGGYNEQFF

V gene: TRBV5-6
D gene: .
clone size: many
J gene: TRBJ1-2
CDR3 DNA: TGTGCCAGCAGCCCAGGGTTCTCAATACACCTATACGGCTACACCTTC
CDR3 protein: CASSPGFSIHLYGYTF

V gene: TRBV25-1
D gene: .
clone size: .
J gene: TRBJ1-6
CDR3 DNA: TGTGCCAGCAGTGAATTCGGACGGAGCTCCTATAATTCACCCCTCCACTTT
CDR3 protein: CASSEFGRSSYNSPLHF

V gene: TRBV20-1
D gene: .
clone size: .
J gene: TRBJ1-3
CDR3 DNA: TGCAGTGCTGAAGGGGCTGGACGGACGTCTGGAAACACCATATATTTT
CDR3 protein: CSAEGAGRTSGNTIYF

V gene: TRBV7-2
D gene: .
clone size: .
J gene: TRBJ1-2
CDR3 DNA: TGTGCCAGCAGCATAGGGACCGACTATGGCTACACCTTC
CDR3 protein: CASSIGTDYGYTF

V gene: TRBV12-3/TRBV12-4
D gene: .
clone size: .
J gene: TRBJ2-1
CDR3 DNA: TGTGCCAGCAGCACGAGACAAGGAGGCGAGCAGTTCTTC
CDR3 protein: CASSTRQGGEQFF

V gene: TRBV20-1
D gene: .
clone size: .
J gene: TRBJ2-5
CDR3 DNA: TGCAGTGCTAGAGATGGGAGAGGGGGGGGCGGGGAGACCCAGTACTTC
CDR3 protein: CSARDGRGGGGETQYF

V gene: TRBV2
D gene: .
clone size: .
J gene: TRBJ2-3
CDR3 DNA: TGTGCCAGCAGTGAGATGTTGGATACGCAGTATTTT
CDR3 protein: CASSEMLDTQYF

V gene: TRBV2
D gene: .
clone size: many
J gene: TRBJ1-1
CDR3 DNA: TGTGCCAGCAGGGCTCAAGGGACTGAAGCTTTCTTT
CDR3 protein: CASRAQGTEAFF

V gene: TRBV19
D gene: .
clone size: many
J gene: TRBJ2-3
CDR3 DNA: TGTGCCAGTAGTATTGACCCCGCGGATACGCAGTATTTT
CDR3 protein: CASSIDPADTQYF

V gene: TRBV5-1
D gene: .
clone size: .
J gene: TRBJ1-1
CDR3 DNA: TGCGCCAGCAGCTTAGGTACCTTGAACACTGAAGCTTTCTTT
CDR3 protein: CASSLGTLNTEAFF

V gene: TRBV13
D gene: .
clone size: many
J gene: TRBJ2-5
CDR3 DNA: TGTGCCAGCAGCTATTGGGCCCAGAGGCAGGACGGTATGGAGACCCAGTACTTC
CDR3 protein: CASSYWAQRQDGMETQYF

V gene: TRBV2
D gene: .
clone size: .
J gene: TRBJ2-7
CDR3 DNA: TGTGCCAGCAGTGTTGCTTCGGGCTACGAGCAGTACTTC
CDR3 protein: CASSVASGYEQYF

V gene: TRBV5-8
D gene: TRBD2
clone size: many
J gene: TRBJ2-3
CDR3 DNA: TGTGCCAGCAGCCCTCCGGGACTAGCGGGAGTTACGCAGTATTTT
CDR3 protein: CASSPPGLAGVTQYF

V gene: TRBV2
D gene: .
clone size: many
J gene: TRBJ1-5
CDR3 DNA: TGTGCCAGCAGTGCCCAGGCTAGCAATCAGCCCCAGCATTTT
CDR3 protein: CASSAQASNQPQHF

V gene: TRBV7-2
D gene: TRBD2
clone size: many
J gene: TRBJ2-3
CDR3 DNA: TGTGCCAGCAGCTTAGATGGTAGCGGGAGTGTAGATACGCAGTATTTT
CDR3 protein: CASSLDGSGSVDTQYF

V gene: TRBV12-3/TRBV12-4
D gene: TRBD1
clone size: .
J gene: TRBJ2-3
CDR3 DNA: TGTGCCAGCAGTGGGGACAGGGTTGTAGATACGCAGTATTTT
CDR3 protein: CASSGDRVVDTQYF

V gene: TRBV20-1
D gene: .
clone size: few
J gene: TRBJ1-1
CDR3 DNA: TGCAGTGCTATCATCCTCGGAGGGATCACTGAAGCTTTCTTT
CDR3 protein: CSAIILGGITEAFF

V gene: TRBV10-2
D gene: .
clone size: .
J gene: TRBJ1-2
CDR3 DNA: TGCGCCAGCAGTGAGTCGGGGAGAACAGGGCAAAACCATGGCTACACCTTC
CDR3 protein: CASSESGRTGQNHGYTF

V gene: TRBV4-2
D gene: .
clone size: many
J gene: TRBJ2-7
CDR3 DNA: TGTGCCAGCAGCCAAGATCGGCAGACCTCCTACGAGCAGTACTTC
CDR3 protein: CASSQDRQTSYEQYF

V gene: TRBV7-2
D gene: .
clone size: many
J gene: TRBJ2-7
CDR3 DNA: TGTGCCAGCAGCCTGAGACTAAACGAGCAGTACTTC
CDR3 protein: CASSLRLNEQYF

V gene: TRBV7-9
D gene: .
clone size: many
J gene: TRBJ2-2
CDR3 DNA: TGTGCCAGCAGCTTTGGTGAGGGTTCCTTGAACACCGGGGAGCTGTTTTTT
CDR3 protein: CASSFGEGSLNTGELFF

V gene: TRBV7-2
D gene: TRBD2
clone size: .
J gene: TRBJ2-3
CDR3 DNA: TGTGCCAGCAGCCCCGGTCTTTTGAGGGAGGGCTCTACACATACGCAGTATTTT
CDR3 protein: CASSPGLLREGSTHTQYF

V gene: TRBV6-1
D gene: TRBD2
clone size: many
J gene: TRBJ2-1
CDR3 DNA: TGTGCCAGCAGTCAAAGGACGTGGGAGGGCCTCGAGCAGTTCTTC
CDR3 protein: CASSQRTWEGLEQFF

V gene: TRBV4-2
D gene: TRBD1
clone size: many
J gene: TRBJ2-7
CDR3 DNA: TGTGCCAGCACGCCGGGACAGGGGTCCTACGAGCAGTACTTC
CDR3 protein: CASTPGQGSYEQYF

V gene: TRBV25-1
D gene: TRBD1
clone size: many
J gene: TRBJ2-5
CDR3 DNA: TGTGCCAGCAGAGGACAGGGGGATGTGACCCAGTACTTC
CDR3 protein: CASRGQGDVTQYF

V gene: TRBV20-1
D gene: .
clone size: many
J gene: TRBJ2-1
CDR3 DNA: TGCAGTGCTAGAGATGTCCTAGGAGGCAATGAGCAGTTCTTC
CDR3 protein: CSARDVLGGNEQFF

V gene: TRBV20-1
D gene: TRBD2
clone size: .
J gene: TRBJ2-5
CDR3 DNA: TGCAGTGCCAACTTGGCGGGAGGGGAAGAGACCCAGTACTTC
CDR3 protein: CSANLAGGEETQYF

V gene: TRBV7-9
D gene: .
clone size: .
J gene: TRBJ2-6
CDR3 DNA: TGTGCCAGCAGCCAACAGGCCAACGTCCTGACTTTC
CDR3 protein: CASSQQANVLTF

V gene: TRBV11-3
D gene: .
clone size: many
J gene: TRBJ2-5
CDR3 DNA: TGTGCCAGCAGCCAGGGGGGGGGCAGGGGGCAAGAGACCCAGTACTTC
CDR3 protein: CASSQGGGRGQETQYF

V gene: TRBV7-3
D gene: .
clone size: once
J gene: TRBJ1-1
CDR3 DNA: TGTGCCAGCAGCCAGCGACAGGCGAACACTGAAGCTTTCTTT
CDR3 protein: CASSQRQANTEAFF

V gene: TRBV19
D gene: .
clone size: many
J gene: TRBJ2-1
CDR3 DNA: TGTGCCAGTAGTGCCGGGGTAAACGCGGAGCAGTTCTTC
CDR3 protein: CASSAGVNAEQFF

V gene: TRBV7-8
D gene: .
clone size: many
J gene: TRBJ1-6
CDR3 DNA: TGTGCCAGCAGCTTAGACCCCGGAGTCCGGGACGGCTATAATTCACCCCTCCACTTT
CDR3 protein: CASSLDPGVRDGYNSPLHF

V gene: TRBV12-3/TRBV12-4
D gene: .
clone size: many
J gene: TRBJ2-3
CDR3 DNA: TGTGCCAGCAGCACCGGGACAACTACGGCGGATACGCAGTATTTT
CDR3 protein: CASSTGTTTADTQYF

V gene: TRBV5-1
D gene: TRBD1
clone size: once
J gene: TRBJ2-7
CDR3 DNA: TGCGCCAGCAGCTTGACCGGGACAGGGCTCTTAGACGAGCAGTACTTC
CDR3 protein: CASSLTGTGLLDEQYF

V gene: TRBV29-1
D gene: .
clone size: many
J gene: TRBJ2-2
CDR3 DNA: TGCAGCGTCAAAGAAAGCACCGGGGAGCTGTTTTTT
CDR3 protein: CSVKESTGELFF

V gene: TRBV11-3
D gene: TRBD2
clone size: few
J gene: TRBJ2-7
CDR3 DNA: TGTGCCAGCAGCTCCGGACTTGGCGCTACTAGCGGGAGTGGGTACGAGCAGTACTTC
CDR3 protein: CASSSGLGATSGSGYEQYF

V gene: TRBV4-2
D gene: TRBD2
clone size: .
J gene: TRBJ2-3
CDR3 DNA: TGTGCCAGCAGCCAACCGGGACTAGCGGGAGGCCCACACACAGATACGCAGTATTTT
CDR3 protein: CASSQPGLAGGPHTDTQYF

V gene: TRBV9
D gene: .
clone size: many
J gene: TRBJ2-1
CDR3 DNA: TGTGCCAGCAGCGTAGAACGGGAGCGAAATGAGCAGTTCTTC
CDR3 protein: CASSVERERNEQFF

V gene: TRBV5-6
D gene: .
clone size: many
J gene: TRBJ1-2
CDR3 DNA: TGTGCCAGCAGCTTCGGGGGGGACTATGGCTACACCTTC
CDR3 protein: CASSFGGDYGYTF

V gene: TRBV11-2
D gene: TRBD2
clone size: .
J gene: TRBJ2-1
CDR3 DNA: TGTGCCAGCAGCTTAAAGCAGACTAGCGGGAGTGGTCGCAATGAGCAGTTCTTC
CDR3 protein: CASSLKQTSGSGRNEQFF

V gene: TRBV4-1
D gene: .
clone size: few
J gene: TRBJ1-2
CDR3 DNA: TGCGCCAGCAGCTACGGGACGGAGGCCCGCTACACCTTC
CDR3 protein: CASSYGTEARYTF

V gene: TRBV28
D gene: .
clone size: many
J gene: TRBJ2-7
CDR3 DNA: TGTGCCAGCAGCCCCTATCGGCCCTACGAGCAGTACTTC
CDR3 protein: CASSPYRPYEQYF